The 22 T cell receptor beta chains in this list originate from one sample, sequenced in a study of T-cell memory formation after mild COVID-19. TCRdb fed the 5' RACE reads into MiXCR, producing one record per CDR3 protein. The sample shows some 210,000 distinct CDR3 sequences, roughly 10% of them seen only once. The sequencing sample was made of PBMCs or a T cell subset sorted from them (not recorded which). These receptors all stem from a man aged 18-30 years who had mild COVID-19 (a few samples of this study predate the infection). Cell type and time point are not known.

The chain links TRBV21-1 to TRBJ2-3. TRBV21-1 is a recognized pseudogene. The length of the CDR3 is 15 residues. DNA for the CDR3: TGTGCCAGCAGCAGAGTCCACAGTAGCACAGATACGCAGTATTTT. Protein product: CASSRVHSSTDTQYF.

V is TRBV5-4 and J is TRBJ1-6, with TRBD1 identical over 10 bases. With 6 bases clipped from V and 9 bases from J, the junction kept 6 bases outside the gene matches. This CDR3 contains 14 residues. Germline CDR1 and CDR2: SGHNT and YYREEE (reference sequence). The CDR3: CASTLRDRGSPLHF. The CDR3 DNA sequence: TGTGCCAGCACCCTTCGGGACAGGGGTTCACCCCTCCACTTT.

This clonotype has a handful of counts. The chain joins TRBV7-2 to TRBJ2-5; 9 positions agree with TRBD1. In germline, CDR1 is SGHTA, CDR2 FQGNSA. The CDR3 consists of 14 residues. Unmatched junction bases numbered 4, after V lost 3 bases and J lost 5 bases. CDR3 sequence: CASSLDRGLETQYF. CDR3 nucleotide sequence: TGTGCCAGCAGCTTGGACAGGGGTCTCGAGACCCAGTACTTC. Drawing the rest from reference TRBV7-2 and TRBJ2-5, the complete variable domain is GAGVSQSPSNKVTEKGKDVELRCDPISGHTALYWYRQSLGQGLEFLIYFQGNSAPDKSGLPSDRFSAERTGGSVSTLTIQRTQQEDSAVYLCASSLDRGLETQYFGPGTRLLVL.

The chain joins TRBV28 to TRBJ1-2, with D possibly TRBD1 on 6 matching bases. Trimming shortened V by 3 bases and J by 7 bases, and 12 bases separated the two germline ends. This CDR3 is built from 13 residues. Looked up from germline, CDR1 is MDHEN and CDR2 is SYDVKM. The CDR3: CASSLDFRGGYTF. The CDR3 DNA reads TGTGCCAGCAGTTTGGATTTCAGGGGTGGCTACACCTTC.

This clonotype was counted only a few times. The chain recombines TRBV2 with TRBJ1-5; no firm D call. Trimming stripped 2 bases from V and 5 bases from J, with 10 bases between. Germline V gene data show CDR1 as SNHLY and CDR2 as FYNNEI. The CDR3 contains 14 residues. The CDR3 region is CASSERRRDQPQHF. CDR3 DNA sequence: TGTGCCAGCAGTGAACGCAGGAGAGATCAGCCCCAGCATTTT.

Only a few counts were recorded for this clonotype. The chain is built from TRBV20-1 and TRBJ1-1; no definite D call. The CDR3 is 11 residues long. The germline V gene has CDR1 DFQATT and CDR2 SNEGSKA (reference sequence). The V and J ends lost 0 bases and 7 bases respectively, with 6 bases between them. In nucleotides, the CDR3 is TGCAGTGCTAGAGAGGTCAGTGAAGCTTTCTTT. Protein product: CSAREVSEAFF.

This clonotype was counted between two and nine times. The V gene is TRBV6-5, the J gene TRBJ2-3; D is unclear. Trimming stripped 5 bases from V and 1 base from J, with 10 bases between. Germline assignment: CDR1 MNHEY and CDR2 SVGAGI. The CDR3 is 14 amino acids. CDR3 region: CASSLTTRTDTQYF. The CDR3 nucleotides read TGTGCCAGCAGTCTTACTACGCGCACAGATACGCAGTATTTT.

This clonotype was counted between two and nine times. The chain links TRBV5-1 to TRBJ2-5, with D uncertain. The V gene's germline CDR1 is SGHRS and CDR2 YFSETQ. CDR3 size: 12 residues. V dropped 3 bases and J dropped 0 bases, with 3 bases sitting between them. CDR3 sequence reads: CASSYNQETQYF. CDR3 DNA sequence: TGCGCCAGCAGCTACAACCAAGAGACCCAGTACTTC.

This clonotype was observed a handful of times. The chain is built from TRBV4-3 and TRBJ2-7, with 9 bases that match TRBD1. Germline V lookup: CDR1 LGHNA, CDR2 YSLEER. This CDR3 has 12 residues. The CDR3 DNA reads as TGCGCCAGCAGCCAAGAAGGGTCGACAGGGGGCGTC. Protein product: CASSQEGSTGGV.

This clonotype has only a few counts. The genes are TRBV5-1 and TRBJ1-1, with a possible D match to TRBD1 (5 bases). CDR3 length equals 15 residues. V was clipped by 3 bases and J by 5 bases, with 17 bases between them. CDR1 SGHRS and CDR2 YFSETQ come from the germline V gene. The CDR3 region has the DNA TGCGCCAGCAGCTCGGCCTCTTTGGGGGAGACTGAAGCTTTCTTT. Encoded protein: CASSSASLGETEAFF.

The chain recombines TRBV7-2 with TRBJ1-1; D unclear. The CDR3 length is 13 residues. The ends were cut back, 2 bases at V and 5 bases at J, with 9 bases in the middle. Germline loops: CDR1 SGHTA, CDR2 FQGNSA. The chain's CDR3 is CASSLSEGTEAFF. In DNA form, the CDR3 reads TGTGCCAGCAGCTTAAGTGAAGGAACTGAAGCTTTCTTT.

V usage is TRBV27 and J usage is TRBJ1-1, with 7 bases fitting TRBD1. J was trimmed by 5 bases and V by 7 bases; bases with no gene match: 10. CDR1 is MNHEY and CDR2 is SMNVEV in the germline V gene (reference sequence). CDR3 length equals 14 residues. CDR3 bases: TGTGCCAGCAATTCGAAGGGGGCGTGGACTGAAGCTTTCTTT. Its protein product is CASNSKGAWTEAFF.

This clonotype was observed at least ten times. The chain links TRBV28 to TRBJ2-2, with 8 bases identical to TRBD1. This CDR3 is built from 16 residues. CDR1 and CDR2 (germline): MDHEN, SYDVKM. V dropped 2 bases and J dropped 4; count of bases not matched to a gene: 6. The CDR3 coding sequence is TGTGCCAGCAGTTTAGACAGGGGAAAGTTCACCGGGGAGCTGTTTTTT. Protein: CASSLDRGKFTGELFF.

The rearrangement links TRBV7-3 to TRBJ1-1, with D tentatively TRBD1 (5 bases). Germline assignment: CDR1 SGHTA and CDR2 FQGTGA. This CDR3 is built from 14 residues. Between the trimmed V and J ends, which lost 2 bases and 5 bases, there was a span of 12 bases. The CDR3 DNA reads as TGTGCCAGCAGCTTAGTGGGGGTTAGGACTGAAGCTTTCTTT. It codes for CASSLVGVRTEAFF.

This clonotype was observed a handful of times. The genes are TRBV10-3 and TRBJ2-1, with TRBD2 as a possible D gene (5 bases). This CDR3 contains 12 residues. The germline V gene has CDR1 ENHRY and CDR2 SYGVKD. V gave up 6 bases and J gave up 5 bases, with 8 bases separating them. The CDR3 coding sequence is TGTGCCATCAGAGCCGGGGACAATGAGCAGTTCTTC. This gives the protein CAIRAGDNEQFF.

This clonotype showed up just a few times. For the CDR3, the DNA is TGTGCCAGCAGCTTATCCTCAGTCTCGACCGGGGAGCTGTTTTTT. This translates into CASSLSSVSTGELFF. The rearrangement links TRBV7-9 to TRBJ2-2, with unresolved D. This CDR3 is built from 15 residues. V was shortened by 2 bases and J by 5 bases, with 12 bases between the two germline ends. The germline gives CDR1 SEHNR, CDR2 FQNEAQ (reference sequence). The full variable domain, rest sourced from reference TRBV7-9 and TRBJ2-2, is DTGVSQNPRHKITKRGQNVTFRCDPISEHNRLYWYRQTLGQGPEFLTYFQNEAQLEKSRLLSDRFSAERPKGSFSTLEIQRTEQGDSAMYLCASSLSSVSTGELFFGEGSRLTVL.

Within the sample, this clonotype is medium-sized. The J gene is TRBJ2-3, the V gene TRBV24-1; TRBD2 agrees at 10 bases. From germline, CDR1 is KGHDR and CDR2 SFDVKD. V trimming: 0 bases; J trimming: 5 bases; junction bases outside the gene matches: 4. This CDR3 spans 16 amino acids. The chain's CDR3 is CATSDLKRGGEDTQYF. CDR3 nucleotide sequence: TGTGCCACCAGTGATTTGAAGCGGGGGGGTGAAGATACGCAGTATTTT.

The sample holds a few counts of this clonotype. J is TRBJ2-7 and V is TRBV6-1, with TRBD1 matching 8 bases. This CDR3 is built from 16 residues. After removal of 4 bases from V and 2 bases from J, the junction contained 10 bases not matched to a gene. Germline CDR1 and CDR2: MNHNS and SASEGT. The CDR3 protein is CASSAIPGQATYEQYV. In DNA form, the CDR3 reads TGTGCCAGCAGTGCGATACCGGGACAGGCCACCTACGAGCAGTACGTC.

This clonotype has a count of ten or more. The chain joins TRBV7-9 to TRBJ2-7; D remains ambiguous. Germline CDR1 is SEHNR and CDR2 is FQNEAQ (reference sequence). Trimming left V 10 bases short and J 6 bases short, with 13 bases between. This CDR3 has 11 amino acids. The CDR3 DNA follows: TGTGCCATCCATGGAGCTGCCGAGCAGTACTTC. It translates to CAIHGAAEQYF. The full variable domain, with the rest looked up from reference TRBV7-9 and TRBJ2-7, is DTGVSQNPRHKITKRGQNVTFRCDPISEHNRLYWYRQTLGQGPEFLTYFQNEAQLEKSRLLSDRFSAERPKGSFSTLEIQRTEQGDSAMYLCAIHGAAEQYFGPGTRLTVT.

This clonotype has more than one count but fewer than ten. The J gene is TRBJ2-5, the V gene TRBV4-3; 7 nucleotides match TRBD2. This CDR3 comprises 16 residues. The germline CDR1 and CDR2 sequences are LGHNA and YSLEER. The V and J ends lost 0 bases and 4 bases, in that order; junction bases with no gene match: 8. Here the CDR3 reads CASSQDRGEGGETQYF. CDR3 sequence (DNA): TGCGCCAGCAGCCAAGATCGGGGGGAGGGAGGAGAGACCCAGTACTTC.

This clonotype is a singleton in its sample. The V gene is TRBV5-1, the J gene TRBJ1-5; the D gene is possibly TRBD1 (5 bases). Germline V gives CDR1 SGHRS, CDR2 YFSETQ. Trimming cost V 0 bases and J 5 bases, with 9 bases left between them. The CDR3 runs 14 residues. DNA for the CDR3: TGCGCCAGCAGCTTGGGACGAGGGGATCAGCCCCAGCATTTT. Protein: CASSLGRGDQPQHF. Using reference TRBV5-1 and TRBJ1-5 for the parts outside the CDR3, the full variable domain is KAGVTQTPRYLIKTRGQQVTLSCSPISGHRSVSWYQQTPGQGLQFLFEYFSETQRNKGNFPGRFSGRQFSNSRSEMNVSTLELGDSALYLCASSLGRGDQPQHFGDGTRLSIL.

The J gene is TRBJ2-3, the V gene TRBV6-5; 8 bases fit TRBD2. V lost 2 bases, J lost 9 bases, and 4 bases stayed unmatched. Germline CDR1 reads MNHEY; CDR2 reads SVGAGI. The CDR3 covers 13 residues. Here the CDR3 reads CASSYLERGTQYF. Written as DNA, the CDR3 is TGTGCCAGCAGTTACCTAGAGCGGGGGACGCAGTATTTT.